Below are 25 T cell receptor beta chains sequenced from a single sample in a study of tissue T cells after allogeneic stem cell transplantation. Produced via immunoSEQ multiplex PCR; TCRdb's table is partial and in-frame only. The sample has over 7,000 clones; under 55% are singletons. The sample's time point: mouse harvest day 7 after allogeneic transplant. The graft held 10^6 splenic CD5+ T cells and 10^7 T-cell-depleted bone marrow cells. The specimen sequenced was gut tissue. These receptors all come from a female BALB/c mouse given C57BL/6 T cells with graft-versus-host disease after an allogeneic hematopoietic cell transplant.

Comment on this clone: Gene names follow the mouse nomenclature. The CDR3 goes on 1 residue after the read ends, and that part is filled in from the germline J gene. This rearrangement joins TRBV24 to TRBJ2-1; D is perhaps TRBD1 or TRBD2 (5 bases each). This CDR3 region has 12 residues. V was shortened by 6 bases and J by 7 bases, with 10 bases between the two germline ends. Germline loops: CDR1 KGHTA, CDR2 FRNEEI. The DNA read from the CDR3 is TGTGCCAGCAGCTTTCGGGGGGCTGAGCAGTTC. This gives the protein CASSFRGAEQF. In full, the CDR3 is CASSFRGAEQFF.

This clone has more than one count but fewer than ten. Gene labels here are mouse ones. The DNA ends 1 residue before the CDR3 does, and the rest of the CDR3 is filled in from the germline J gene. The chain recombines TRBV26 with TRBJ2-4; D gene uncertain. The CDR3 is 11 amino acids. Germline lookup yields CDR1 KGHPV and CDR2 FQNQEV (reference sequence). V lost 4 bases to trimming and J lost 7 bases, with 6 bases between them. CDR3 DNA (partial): TGTGCCAGCAGTCCCCTGGACACCTTGTAC. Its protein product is CASSPLDTLY. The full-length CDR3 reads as CASSPLDTLYF.

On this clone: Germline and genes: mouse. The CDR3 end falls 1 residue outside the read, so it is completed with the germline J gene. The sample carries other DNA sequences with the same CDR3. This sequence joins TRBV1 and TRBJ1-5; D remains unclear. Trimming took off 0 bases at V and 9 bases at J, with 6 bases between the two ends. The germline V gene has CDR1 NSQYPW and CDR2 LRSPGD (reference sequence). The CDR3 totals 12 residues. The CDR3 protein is CTCSADRRAPLF. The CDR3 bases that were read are TGCACCTGCAGTGCAGACCGCCGGGCTCCGCTT.

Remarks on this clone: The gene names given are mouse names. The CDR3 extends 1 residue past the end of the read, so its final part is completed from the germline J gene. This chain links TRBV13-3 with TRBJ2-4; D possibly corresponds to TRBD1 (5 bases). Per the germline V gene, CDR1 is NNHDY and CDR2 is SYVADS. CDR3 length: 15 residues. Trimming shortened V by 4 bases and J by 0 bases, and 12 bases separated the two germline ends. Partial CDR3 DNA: TGTGCCAGCAGTTGGGCAGGGTCTAGTCAAAACACCTTGTAC. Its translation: CASSWAGSSQNTLY. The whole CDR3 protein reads CASSWAGSSQNTLYF.

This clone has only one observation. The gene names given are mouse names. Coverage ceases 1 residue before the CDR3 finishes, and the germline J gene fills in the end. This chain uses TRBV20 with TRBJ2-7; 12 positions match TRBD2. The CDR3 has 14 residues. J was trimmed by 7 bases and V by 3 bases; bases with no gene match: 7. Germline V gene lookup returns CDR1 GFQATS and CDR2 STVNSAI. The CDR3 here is CGASGLGGVREQYF. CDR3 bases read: TGTGGTGCTAGCGGACTGGGGGGGGTAAGGGAACAGTAC.

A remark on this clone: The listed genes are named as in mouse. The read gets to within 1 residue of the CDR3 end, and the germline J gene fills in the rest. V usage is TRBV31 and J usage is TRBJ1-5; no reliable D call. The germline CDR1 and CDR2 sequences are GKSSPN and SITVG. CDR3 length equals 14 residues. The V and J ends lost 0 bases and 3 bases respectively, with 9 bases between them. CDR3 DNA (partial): TGTGCCTGGAGTCTAGAGGACCCCAACCAGGCTCCGCTT. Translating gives CAWSLEDPNQAPL. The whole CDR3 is CAWSLEDPNQAPLF.

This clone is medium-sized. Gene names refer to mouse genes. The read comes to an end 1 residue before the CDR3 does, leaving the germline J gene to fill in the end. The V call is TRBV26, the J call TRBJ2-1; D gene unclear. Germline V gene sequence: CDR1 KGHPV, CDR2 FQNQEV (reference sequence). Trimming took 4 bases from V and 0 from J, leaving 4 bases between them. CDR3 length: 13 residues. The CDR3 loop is CASSQDNYAEQFF. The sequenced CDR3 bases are TGTGCCAGCAGTCAAGATAACTATGCTGAGCAGTTC.

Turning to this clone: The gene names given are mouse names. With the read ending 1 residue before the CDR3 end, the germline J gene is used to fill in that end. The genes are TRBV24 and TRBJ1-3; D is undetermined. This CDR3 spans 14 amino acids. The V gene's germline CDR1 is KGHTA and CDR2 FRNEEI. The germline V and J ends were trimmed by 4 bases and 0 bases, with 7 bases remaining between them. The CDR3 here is CASSPTDSGNTLYF. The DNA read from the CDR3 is TGTGCCAGCAGTCCCACAGATTCTGGAAATACGCTCTAT.

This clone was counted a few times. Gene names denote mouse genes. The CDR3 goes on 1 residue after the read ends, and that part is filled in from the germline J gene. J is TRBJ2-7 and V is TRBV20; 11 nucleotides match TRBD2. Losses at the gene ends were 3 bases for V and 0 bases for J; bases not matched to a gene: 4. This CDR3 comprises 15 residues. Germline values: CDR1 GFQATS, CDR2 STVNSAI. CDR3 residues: CGARDWGGSSYEQYF. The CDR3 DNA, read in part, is TGTGGTGCTAGAGACTGGGGGGGAAGCTCCTATGAACAGTAC.

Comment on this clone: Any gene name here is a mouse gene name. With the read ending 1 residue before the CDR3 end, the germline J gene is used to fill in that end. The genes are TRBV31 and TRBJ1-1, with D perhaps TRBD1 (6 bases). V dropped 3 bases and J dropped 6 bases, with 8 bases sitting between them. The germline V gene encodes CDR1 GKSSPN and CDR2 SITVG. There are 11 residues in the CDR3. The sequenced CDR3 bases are TGTGCCTGGAGAGGGGGTCCAGAAGTCTTC. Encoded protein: CAWRGGPEVF. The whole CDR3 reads CAWRGGPEVFF.

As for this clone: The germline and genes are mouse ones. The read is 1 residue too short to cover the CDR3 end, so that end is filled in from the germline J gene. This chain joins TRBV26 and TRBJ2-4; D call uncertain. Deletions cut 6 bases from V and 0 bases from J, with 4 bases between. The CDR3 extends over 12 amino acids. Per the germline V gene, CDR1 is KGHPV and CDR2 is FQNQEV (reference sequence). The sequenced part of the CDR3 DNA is TGTGCCAGCAGGGATAGTCAAAACACCTTGTAC. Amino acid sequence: CASRDSQNTLY. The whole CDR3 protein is CASRDSQNTLYF.

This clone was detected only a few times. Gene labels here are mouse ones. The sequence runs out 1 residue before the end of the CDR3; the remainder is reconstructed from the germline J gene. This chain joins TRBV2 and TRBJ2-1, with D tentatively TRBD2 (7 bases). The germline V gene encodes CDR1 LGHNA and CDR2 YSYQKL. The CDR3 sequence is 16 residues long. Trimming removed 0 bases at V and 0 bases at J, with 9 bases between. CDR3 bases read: TGTGCCAGCAGCCAAGATTGGGGGGCTAACTATGCTGAGCAGTTC. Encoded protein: CASSQDWGANYAEQF. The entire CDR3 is CASSQDWGANYAEQFF.

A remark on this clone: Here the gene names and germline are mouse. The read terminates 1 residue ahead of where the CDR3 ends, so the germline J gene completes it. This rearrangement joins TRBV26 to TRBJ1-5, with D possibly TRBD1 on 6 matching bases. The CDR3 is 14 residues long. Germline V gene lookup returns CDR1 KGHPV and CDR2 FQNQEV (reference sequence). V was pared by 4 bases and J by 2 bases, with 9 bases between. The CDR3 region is CASSRGRDNQAPLF. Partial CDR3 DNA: TGTGCCAGCAGTCGGGGGCGCGACAACCAGGCTCCGCTT.

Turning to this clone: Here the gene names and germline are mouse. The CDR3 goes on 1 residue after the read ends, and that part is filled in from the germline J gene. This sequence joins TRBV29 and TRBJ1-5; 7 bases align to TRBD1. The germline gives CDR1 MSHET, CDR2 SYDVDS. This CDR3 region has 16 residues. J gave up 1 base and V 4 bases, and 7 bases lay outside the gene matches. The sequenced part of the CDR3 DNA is TGTGCTAGCAGTTCCGCCTACAGGGGCAACAACCAGGCTCCGCTT. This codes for CASSSAYRGNNQAPL. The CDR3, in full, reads CASSSAYRGNNQAPLF.

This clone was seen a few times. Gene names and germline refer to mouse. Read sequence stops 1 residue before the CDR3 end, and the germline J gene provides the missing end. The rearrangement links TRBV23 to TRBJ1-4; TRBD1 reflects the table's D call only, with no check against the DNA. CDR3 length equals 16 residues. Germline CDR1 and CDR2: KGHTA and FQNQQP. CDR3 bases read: TGCTCCAGCAGTCAATCCATAGGGGGTTCCAACGAAAGATTATTT. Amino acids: CSSSQSIGGSNERLF. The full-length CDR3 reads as CSSSQSIGGSNERLFF. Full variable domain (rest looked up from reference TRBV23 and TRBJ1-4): DAAVTQKPRYLIKMKGQEAEMKCIPEKGHTAVFWYQQKQSKELKFLIYFQNQQPLDQIDMVKERFSAVCPSSSLCSLGIRTCEAEDSALYLCSSSQSIGGSNERLFFGHGTKLSVL.

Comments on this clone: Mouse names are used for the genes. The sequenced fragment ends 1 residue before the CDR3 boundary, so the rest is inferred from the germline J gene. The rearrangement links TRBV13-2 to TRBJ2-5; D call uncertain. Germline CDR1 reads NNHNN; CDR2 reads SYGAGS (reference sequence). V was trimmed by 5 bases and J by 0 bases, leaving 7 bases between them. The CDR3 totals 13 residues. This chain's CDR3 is CASGTINQDTQYF. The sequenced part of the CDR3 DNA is TGTGCCAGCGGGACAATTAACCAAGACACCCAGTAC.

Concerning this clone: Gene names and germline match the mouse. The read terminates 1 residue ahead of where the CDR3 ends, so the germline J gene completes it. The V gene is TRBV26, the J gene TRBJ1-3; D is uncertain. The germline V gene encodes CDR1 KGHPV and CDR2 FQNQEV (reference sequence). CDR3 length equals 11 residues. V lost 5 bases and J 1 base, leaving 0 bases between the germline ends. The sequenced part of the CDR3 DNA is TGTGCCAGCAGTTCTGGAAATACGCTCTAT. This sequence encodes CASSSGNTLY. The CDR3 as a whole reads CASSSGNTLYF.

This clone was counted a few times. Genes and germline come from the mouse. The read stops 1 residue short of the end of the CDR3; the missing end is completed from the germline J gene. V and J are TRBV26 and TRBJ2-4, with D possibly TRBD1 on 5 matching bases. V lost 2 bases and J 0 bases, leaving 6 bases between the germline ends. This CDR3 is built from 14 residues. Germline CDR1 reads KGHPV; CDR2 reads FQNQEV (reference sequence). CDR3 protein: CASSLQGSQNTLYF. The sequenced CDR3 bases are TGTGCCAGCAGTCTGCAGGGTAGTCAAAACACCTTGTAC.

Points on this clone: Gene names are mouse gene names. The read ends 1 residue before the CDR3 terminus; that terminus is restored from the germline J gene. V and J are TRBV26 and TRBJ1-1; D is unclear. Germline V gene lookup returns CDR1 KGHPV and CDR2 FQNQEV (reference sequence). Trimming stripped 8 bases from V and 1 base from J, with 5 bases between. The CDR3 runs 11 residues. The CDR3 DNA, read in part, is TGTGCCAGCTACAGGAACACAGAAGTCTTC. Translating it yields CASYRNTEVF. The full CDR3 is CASYRNTEVFF.

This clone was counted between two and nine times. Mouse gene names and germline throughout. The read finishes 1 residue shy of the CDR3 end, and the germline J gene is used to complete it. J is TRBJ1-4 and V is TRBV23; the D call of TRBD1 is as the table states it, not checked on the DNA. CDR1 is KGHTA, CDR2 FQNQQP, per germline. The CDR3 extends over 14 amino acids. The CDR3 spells CSSSRDSSNERLFF. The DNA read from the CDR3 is TGCTCCAGCAGCCGAGACAGTTCCAACGAAAGATTATTT. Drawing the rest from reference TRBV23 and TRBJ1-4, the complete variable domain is DAAVTQKPRYLIKMKGQEAEMKCIPEKGHTAVFWYQQKQSKELKFLIYFQNQQPLDQIDMVKERFSAVCPSSSLCSLGIRTCEAEDSALYLCSSSRDSSNERLFFGHGTKLSVL.

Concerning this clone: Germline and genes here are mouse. Incomplete CDR3 DNA: TGTGCAAGCAGCTTAGCGGGCTCCTATGAACAGTAC. This translates into CASSLAGSYEQY. The full CDR3 protein is CASSLAGSYEQYF. V is TRBV16 and J is TRBJ2-7; D unresolved. The read falls 1 residue short of the CDR3 end, and the missing part is taken from the germline J gene. Deletions cut 1 base from V and 0 bases from J, with 4 bases between. This CDR3 region has 13 residues. Germline CDR1 is SGHSA and CDR2 is FRNQAP.

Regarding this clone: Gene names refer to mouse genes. CDR3: CASSSSTGANTLYF. The CDR3 DNA, read in part, is TGTGCCAGCAGCTCCTCGACTGGGGCAAACACCTTGTAC. V gene TRBV3 combines with J gene TRBJ2-4; TRBD2 matches 8 bases. With the read ending 1 residue before the CDR3 end, the germline J gene is used to fill in that end. Looked up from germline, CDR1 is SNHLY and CDR2 is FYNGKV (reference sequence). This CDR3 is 14 amino acids long. V shed 4 bases and J 5 bases; nucleotides not matched to a gene: 5.

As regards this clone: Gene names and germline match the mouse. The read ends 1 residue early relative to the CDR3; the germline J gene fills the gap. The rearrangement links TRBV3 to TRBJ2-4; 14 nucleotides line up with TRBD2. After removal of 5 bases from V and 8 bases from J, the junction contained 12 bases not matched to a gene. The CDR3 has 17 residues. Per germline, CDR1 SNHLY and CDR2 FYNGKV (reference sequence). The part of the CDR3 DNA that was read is TGTGCCAGCAGCCTGGGACTGGGGGGGCGCGGAAGGGGCACCTTGTAC. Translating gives CASSLGLGGRGRGTLY. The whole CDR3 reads CASSLGLGGRGRGTLYF.

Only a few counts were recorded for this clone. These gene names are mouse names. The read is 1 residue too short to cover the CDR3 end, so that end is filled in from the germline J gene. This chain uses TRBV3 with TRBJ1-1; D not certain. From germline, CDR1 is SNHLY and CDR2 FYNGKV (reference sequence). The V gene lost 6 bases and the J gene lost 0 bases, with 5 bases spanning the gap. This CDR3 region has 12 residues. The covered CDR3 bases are TGTGCCAGCAGATCACAGAACACAGAAGTCTTC. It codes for CASRSQNTEVF. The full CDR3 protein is CASRSQNTEVFF.

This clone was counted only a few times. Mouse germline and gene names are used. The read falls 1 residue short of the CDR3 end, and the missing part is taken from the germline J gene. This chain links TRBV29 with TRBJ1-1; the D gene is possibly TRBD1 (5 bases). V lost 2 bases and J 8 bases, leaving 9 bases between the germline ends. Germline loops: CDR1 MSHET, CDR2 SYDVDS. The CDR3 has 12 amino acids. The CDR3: CASSLRRVEVFF. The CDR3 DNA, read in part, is TGTGCTAGCAGTTTACGCAGGGTGGAAGTCTTC.